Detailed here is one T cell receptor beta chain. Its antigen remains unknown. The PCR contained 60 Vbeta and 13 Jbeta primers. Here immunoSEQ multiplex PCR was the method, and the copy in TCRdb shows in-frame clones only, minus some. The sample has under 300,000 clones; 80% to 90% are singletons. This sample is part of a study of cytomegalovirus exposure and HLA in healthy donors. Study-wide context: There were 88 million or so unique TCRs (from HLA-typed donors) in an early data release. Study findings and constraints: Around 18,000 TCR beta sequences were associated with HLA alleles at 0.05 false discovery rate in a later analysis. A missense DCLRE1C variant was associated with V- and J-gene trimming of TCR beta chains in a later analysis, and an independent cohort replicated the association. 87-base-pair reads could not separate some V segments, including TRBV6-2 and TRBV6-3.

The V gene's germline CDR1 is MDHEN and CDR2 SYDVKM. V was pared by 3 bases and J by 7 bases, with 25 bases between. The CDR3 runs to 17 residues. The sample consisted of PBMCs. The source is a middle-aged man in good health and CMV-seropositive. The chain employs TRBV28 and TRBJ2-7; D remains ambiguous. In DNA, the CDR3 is TGTGCCAGCAGTTTGATCCACAGCAGGATCGCCGTGAAAGAGCAGTACTTC. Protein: CASSLIHSRIAVKEQYF.